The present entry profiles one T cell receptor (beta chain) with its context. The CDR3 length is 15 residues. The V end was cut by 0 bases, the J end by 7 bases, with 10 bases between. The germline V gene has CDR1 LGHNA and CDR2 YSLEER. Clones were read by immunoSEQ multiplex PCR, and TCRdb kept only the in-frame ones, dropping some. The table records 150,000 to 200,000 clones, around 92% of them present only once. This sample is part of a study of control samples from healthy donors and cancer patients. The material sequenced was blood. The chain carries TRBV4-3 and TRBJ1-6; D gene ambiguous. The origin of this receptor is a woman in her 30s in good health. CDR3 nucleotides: TGCGCCAGCAGCCAAGATAACGGGCGGAATTCACCCCTCCACTTT. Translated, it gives CASSQDNGRNSPLHF.